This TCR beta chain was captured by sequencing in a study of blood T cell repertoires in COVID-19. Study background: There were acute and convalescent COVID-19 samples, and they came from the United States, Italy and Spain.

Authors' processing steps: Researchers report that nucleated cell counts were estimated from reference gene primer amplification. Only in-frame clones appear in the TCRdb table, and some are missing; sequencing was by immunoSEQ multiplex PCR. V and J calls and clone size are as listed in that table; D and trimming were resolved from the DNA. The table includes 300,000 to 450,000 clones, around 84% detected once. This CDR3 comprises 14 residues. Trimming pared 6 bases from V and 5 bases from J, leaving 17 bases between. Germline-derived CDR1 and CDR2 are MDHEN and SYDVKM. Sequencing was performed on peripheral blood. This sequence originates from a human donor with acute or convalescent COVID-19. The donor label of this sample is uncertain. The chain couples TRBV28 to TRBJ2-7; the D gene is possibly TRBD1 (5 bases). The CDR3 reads CASRGVPTLHEQYF. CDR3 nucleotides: TGTGCCAGCAGAGGGGTCCCCACCCTCCACGAGCAGTACTTC.